The clone carrying this T cell receptor (beta chain) turned up a few times. Its antigen is unknown. The record originates from a study of response to subunit inactivated influenza vaccine. TCRdb called the RT-PCR reads again in MiXCR, with one record for every CDR3 protein. The sample includes around 200,000 distinct CDR3 sequences, about a tenth of them seen just once. Study-level results: It was the authors' suggestion that each seasonal influenza vaccination recruits few new T cells.

The CDR3 has 13 residues. Trimming took 0 bases from V and 4 from J, leaving 4 bases between them. Looked up from germline, CDR1 is SGHAT and CDR2 is FQDESV (reference sequence). This rearrangement joins TRBV11-1 to TRBJ2-1; D unclear. This receptor was obtained from a man over 45 who received an inactivated influenza vaccine. The sequencing used non-naive T cells sorted from PBMCs, collected on the day of vaccination. Here the CDR3 reads CASSLAEYNEQFF. The CDR3 DNA follows: TGTGCCAGCAGCTTAGCCGAATACAATGAGCAGTTCTTC.